The entry below gives a single TCR beta chain sequence along with its context. This sample is drawn from a study of technical replicates of blood from a handful of donors. The repertoire was sequenced with immunoSEQ multiplex PCR; TCRdb's copy has only in-frame clones and lacks some. The sample includes approximately 81,000 clones, nearly 97% of them seen just once. The sample was T cells isolated from PBMCs. The source of this sequence is a human donor in good health.

CDR3: CAWSDIYNEQFF. CDR3 sequence (DNA): TGTGCCTGGAGTGACATTTACAATGAGCAGTTCTTC. The rearrangement uses TRBV30 and TRBJ2-1; the D is unclear. Trimming shortened V by 1 base and J by 4 bases, and 5 bases separated the two germline ends. The CDR3 contains 12 residues. Germline V gives CDR1 GTSNPN, CDR2 SVGIG (reference sequence).